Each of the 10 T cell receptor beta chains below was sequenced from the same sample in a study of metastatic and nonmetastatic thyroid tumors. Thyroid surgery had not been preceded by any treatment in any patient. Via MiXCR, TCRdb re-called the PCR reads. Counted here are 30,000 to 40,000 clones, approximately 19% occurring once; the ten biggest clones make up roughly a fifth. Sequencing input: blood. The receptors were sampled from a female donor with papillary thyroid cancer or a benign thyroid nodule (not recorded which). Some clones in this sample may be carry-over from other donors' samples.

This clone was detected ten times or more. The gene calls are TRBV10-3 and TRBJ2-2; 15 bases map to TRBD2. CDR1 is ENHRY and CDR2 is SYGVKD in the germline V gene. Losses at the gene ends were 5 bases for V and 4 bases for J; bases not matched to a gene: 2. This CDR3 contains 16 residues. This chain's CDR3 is CAISKGLAGGTGELFF. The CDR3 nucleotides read TGTGCCATCAGTAAGGGACTAGCGGGGGGCACCGGGGAGCTGTTTTTT.

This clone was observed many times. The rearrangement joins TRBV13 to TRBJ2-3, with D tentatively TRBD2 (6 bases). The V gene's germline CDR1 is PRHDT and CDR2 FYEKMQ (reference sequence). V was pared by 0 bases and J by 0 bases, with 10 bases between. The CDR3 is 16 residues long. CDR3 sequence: CASSLGRGVSTDTQYF. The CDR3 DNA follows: TGTGCCAGCAGCTTAGGACGCGGGGTTAGCACAGATACGCAGTATTTT. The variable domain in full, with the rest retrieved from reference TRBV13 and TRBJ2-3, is AAGVIQSPRHLIKEKRETATLKCYPIPRHDTVYWYQQGPGQDPQFLISFYEKMQSDKGSIPDRFSAQQFSDYHSELNMSSLELGDSALYFCASSLGRGVSTDTQYFGPGTRLTVL.

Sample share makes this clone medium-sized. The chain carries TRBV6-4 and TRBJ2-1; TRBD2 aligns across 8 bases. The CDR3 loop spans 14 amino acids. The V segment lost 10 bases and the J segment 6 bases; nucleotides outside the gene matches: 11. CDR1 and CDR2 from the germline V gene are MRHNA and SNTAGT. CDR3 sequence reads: CATRRGGGSNEQFF. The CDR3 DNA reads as TGTGCCACCCGTAGAGGCGGGGGGTCCAATGAGCAGTTCTTC.

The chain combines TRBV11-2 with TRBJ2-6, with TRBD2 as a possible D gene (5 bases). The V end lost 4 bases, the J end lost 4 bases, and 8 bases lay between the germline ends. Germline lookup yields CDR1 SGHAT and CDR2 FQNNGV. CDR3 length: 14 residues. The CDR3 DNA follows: TGTGCCAGCAGCTCATCTAGCGGGGCCAACGTCCTGACTTTC. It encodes CASSSSSGANVLTF.

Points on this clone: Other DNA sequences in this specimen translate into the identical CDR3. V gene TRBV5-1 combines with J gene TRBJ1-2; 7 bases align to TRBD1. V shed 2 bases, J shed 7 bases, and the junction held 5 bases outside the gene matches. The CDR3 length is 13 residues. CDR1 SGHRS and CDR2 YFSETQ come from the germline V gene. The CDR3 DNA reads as TGCGCCAGCAGCTTTACAGGGGTTGGTGGCTACACCTTC. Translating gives CASSFTGVGGYTF.

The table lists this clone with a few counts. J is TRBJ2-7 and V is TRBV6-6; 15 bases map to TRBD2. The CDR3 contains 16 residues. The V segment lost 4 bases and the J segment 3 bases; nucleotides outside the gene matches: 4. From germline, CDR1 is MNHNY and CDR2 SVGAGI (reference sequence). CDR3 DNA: TGTGCCAGCAGTTCTCCGGGACTAGCGGGAGGCTACGAGCAGTACTTC. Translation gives CASSSPGLAGGYEQYF.

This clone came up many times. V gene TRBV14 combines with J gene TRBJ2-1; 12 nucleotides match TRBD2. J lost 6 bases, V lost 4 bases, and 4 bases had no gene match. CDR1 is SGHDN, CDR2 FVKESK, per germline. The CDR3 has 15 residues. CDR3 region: CASSPTSGGINEQFF. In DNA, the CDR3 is TGTGCCAGCAGCCCTACTAGCGGGGGGATCAATGAGCAGTTCTTC.

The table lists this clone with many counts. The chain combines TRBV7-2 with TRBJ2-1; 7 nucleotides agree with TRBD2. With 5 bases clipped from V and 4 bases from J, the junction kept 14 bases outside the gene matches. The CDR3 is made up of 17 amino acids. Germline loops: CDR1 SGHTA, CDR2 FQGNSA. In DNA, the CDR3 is TGTGCCAGCAGCACCCAGGGAGGTCTAGCGGCATACAATGAGCAGTTCTTC. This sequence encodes CASSTQGGLAAYNEQFF.

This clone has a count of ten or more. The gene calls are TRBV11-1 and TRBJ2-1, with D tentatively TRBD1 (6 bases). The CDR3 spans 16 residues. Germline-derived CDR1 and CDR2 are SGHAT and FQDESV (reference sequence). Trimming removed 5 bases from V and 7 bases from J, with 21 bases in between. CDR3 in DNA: TGTGCCAGCAGCGCCGACCAGGGGAGTAAGGTAAATGAGCAGTTCTTC. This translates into CASSADQGSKVNEQFF.

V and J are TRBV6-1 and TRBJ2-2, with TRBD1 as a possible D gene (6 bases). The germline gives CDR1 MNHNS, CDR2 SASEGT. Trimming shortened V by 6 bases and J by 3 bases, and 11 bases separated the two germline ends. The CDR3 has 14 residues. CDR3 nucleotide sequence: TGTGCCAGCAGGGCCGGGACACACACCGGGGAGCTGTTTTTT. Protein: CASRAGTHTGELFF.